The source of this TCR beta chain is a study of T cells in Graves' hyperthyroidism and ophthalmopathy. Investigators excluded patients with uncontrolled infection, other autoimmune disease, pregnancy or lactation. The diagnoses drew upon clinical symptoms, serum thyroxine and TRAb, thyroid ultrasound and orbital computed tomography. Trimming cost V 11 bases and J 1 base, with 17 bases left between them. The germline V gene has CDR1 MNHNS and CDR2 SASEGT. This CDR3 is built from 14 residues. Researchers amplified the TCR beta CDR3 regions from RNA transcripts. HTBI primers were employed in a first-round RT-PCR of the TCR CDR3. In TCRdb, the multiplex PCR reads were re-called with MiXCR into one record per CDR3 protein. The sample shows about 700,000 distinct CDR3 sequences, roughly 45% of them seen only once.

The sequencing sample was made of peripheral blood or thyroid tissue (not recorded which). This receptor was identified in an adult man with Graves' disease, either hyperthyroidism or ophthalmopathy (not recorded which). The gene calls are TRBV6-1 and TRBJ1-1; the D gene is possibly TRBD1 (5 bases). As DNA, the CDR3 is TGTGCCGGCGGGGAGAGGGGCCCGAACACTGAAGCTTTCTTT. Amino acid sequence: CAGGERGPNTEAFF.